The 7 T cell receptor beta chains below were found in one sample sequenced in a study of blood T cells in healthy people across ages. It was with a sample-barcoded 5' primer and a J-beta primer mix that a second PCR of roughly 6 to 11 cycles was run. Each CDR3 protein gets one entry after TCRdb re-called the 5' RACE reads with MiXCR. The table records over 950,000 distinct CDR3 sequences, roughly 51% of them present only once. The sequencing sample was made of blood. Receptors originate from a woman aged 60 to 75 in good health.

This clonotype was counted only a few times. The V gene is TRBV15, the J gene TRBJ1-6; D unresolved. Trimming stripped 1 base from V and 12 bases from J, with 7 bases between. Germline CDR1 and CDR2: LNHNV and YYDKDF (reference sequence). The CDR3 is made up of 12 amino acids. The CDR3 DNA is TGTGCCACCAGCAGAGCTGGGTTACCCCTCCACTTT. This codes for CATSRAGLPLHF.

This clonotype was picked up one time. The CDR3 nucleotides read TGCGCCAGTCCTACTAGCGGGAGTCGTTACGGGCAGTACTTC. It translates to CASPTSGSRYGQYF. J is TRBJ2-5 and V is TRBV10-1, with 11 nucleotides matching TRBD2. There are 14 residues in the CDR3. In germline, CDR1 is WNHNN, CDR2 SYGVQD (reference sequence). V lost 9 bases and J lost 11; bases outside the gene matches: 14.

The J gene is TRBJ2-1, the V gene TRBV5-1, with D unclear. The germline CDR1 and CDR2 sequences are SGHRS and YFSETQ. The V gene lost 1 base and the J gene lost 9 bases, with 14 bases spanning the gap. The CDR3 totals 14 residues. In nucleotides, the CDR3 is TGCGCCAGCAGCTTGCCCGGGTACGATGGTGAGCAGTTCTTC. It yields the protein CASSLPGYDGEQFF.

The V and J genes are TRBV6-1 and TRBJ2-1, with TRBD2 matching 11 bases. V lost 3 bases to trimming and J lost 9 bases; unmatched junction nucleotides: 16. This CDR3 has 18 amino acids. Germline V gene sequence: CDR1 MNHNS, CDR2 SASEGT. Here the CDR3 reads CASSDRISGRVRIGEQFF. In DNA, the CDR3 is TGTGCCAGCAGTGACCGGATTAGCGGGAGGGTTCGAATAGGTGAGCAGTTCTTC.

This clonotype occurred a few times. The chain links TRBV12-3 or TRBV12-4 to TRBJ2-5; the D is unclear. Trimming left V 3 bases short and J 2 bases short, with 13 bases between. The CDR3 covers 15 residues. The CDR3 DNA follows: TGTGCCAGCAGTTTCCGGTTGCGATTACAAGAGACCCAGTACTTC. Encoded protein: CASSFRLRLQETQYF.

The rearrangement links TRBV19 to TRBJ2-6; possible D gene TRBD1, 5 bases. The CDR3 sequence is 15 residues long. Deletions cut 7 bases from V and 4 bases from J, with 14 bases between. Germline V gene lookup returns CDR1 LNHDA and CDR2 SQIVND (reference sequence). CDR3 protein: CASTVRGSGANVLTF. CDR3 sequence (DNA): TGTGCCAGTACTGTTAGGGGCTCCGGGGCCAACGTCCTGACTTTC.

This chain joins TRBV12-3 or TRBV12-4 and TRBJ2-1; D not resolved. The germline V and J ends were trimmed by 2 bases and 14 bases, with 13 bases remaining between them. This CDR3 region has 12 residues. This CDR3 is CASSLPGGVKFF. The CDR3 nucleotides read TGTGCCAGCAGTTTACCGGGTGGGGTGAAGTTCTTC.